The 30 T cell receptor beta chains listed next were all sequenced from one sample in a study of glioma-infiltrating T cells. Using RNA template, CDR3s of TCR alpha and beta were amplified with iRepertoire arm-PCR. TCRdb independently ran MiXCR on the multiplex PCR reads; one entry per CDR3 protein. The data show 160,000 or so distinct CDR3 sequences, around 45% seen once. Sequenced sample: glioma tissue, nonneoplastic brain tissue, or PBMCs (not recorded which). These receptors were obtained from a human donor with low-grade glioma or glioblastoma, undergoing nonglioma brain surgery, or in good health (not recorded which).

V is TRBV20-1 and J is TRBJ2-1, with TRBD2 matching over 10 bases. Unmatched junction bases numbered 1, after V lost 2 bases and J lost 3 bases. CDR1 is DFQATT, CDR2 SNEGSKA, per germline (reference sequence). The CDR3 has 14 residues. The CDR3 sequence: CSARRTSGYNEQFF. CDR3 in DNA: TGCAGTGCTAGAAGGACTAGCGGCTACAATGAGCAGTTCTTC.

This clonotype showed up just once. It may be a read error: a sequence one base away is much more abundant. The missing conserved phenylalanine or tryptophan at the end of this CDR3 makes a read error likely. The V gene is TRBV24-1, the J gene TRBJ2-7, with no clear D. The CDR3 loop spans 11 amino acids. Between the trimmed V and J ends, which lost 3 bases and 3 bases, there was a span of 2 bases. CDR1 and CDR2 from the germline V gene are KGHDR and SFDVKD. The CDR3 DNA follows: TGTGCCACCAGTGATAACTACGAGCAGTACCTC. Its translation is CATSDNYEQYL.

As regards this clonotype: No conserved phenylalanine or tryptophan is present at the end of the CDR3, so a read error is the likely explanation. This CDR3 is CDSSQGTESSPLHL. CDR3 sequence (DNA): TGTGACAGCAGCCAAGGGACAGAGAGTTCACCCCTCCACCTT. The V gene is TRBV7-2, the J gene TRBJ1-6, with 7 nucleotides matching TRBD1. The CDR3 runs to 14 residues. Germline CDR1 and CDR2: SGHTA and FQGNSA.

The CDR3 DNA reads TGTGCCAGCAGACCTTACAGGGGGCTCGGAAACACCATATATTTT. Protein: CASRPYRGLGNTIYF. The chain recombines TRBV12-3 or TRBV12-4 with TRBJ1-3; 9 bases align to TRBD1. There are 15 residues in the CDR3. V was clipped by 6 bases and J by 4 bases; unmatched bases: 7.

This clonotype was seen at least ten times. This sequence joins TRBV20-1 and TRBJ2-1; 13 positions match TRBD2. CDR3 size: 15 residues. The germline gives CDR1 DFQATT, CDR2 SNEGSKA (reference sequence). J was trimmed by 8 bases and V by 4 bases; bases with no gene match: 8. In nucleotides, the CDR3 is TGCAGTGCTAATGACCTTGGACTAGCGGGAGATGAGCAGTTCTTC. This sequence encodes CSANDLGLAGDEQFF.

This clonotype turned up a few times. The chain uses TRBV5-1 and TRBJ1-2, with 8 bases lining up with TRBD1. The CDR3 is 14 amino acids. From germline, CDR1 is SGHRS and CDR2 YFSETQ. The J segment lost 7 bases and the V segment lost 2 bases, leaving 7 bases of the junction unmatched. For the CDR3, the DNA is TGCGCCAGCAGCTTAAGACGGGACAGGACTGGCTACACCTTC. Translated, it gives CASSLRRDRTGYTF. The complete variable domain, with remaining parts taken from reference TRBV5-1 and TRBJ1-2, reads KAGVTQTPRYLIKTRGQQVTLSCSPISGHRSVSWYQQTPGQGLQFLFEYFSETQRNKGNFPGRFSGRQFSNSRSEMNVSTLELGDSALYLCASSLRRDRTGYTFGSGTRLTVV.

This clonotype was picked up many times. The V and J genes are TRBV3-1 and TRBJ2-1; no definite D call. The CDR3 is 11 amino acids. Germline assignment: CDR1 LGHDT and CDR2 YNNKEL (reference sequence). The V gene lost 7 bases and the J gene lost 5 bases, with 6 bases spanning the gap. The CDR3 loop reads CASIGHNEQFF. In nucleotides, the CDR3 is TGTGCCAGCATTGGCCACAATGAGCAGTTCTTC.

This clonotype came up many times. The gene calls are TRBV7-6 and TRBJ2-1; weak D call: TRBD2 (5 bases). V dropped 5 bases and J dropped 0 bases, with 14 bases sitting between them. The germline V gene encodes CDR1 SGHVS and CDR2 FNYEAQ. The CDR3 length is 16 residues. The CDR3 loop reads CASSPIAQSSYNEQFF. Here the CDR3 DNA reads TGTGCCAGCAGCCCTATAGCGCAGAGCTCCTACAATGAGCAGTTCTTC.

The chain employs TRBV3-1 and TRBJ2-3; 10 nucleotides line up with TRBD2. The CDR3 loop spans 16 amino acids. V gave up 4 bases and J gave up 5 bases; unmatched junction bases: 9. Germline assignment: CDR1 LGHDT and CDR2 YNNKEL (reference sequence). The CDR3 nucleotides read TGTGCCAGCAGCCGAAGGACTAGCGGATTGGGAGATACGCAGTATTTT. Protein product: CASSRRTSGLGDTQYF.

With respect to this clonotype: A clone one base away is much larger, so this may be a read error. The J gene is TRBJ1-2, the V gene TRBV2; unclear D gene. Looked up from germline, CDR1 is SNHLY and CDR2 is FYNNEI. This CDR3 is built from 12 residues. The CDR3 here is CASSEVRYVYTF. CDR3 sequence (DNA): TGTGCCAGCAGTGAAGTGAGGTATGTCTACACCTTC.

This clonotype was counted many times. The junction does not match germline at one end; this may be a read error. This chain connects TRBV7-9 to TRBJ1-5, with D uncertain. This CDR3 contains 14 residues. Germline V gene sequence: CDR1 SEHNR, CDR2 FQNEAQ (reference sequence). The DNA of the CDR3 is TGTGTCAGCAGCTTCGGACGGGACAATCAGCCCCAGCATTTT. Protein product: CVSSFGRDNQPQHF.

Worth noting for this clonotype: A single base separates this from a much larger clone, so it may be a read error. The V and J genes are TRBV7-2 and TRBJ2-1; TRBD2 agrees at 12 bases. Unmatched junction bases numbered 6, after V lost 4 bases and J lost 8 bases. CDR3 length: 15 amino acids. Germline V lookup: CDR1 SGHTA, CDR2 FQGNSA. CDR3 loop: CASSSGLAGYDEQFF. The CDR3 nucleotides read TGTGCCAGCAGCTCGGGACTAGCGGGTTACGATGAGCAGTTCTTC.

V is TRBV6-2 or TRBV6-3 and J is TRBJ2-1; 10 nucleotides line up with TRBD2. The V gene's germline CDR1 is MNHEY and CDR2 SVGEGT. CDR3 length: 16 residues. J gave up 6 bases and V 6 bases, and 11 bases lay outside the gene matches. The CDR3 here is CASSPRVTSGTNEQFF. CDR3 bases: TGTGCCAGCAGCCCAAGGGTAACTAGCGGGACCAATGAGCAGTTCTTC.

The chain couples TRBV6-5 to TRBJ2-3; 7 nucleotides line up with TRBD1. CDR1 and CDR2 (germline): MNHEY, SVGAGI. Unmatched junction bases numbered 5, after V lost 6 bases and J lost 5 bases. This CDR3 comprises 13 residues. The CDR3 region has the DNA TGTGCCAGCAGAAGAACAGGGGAAGATACGCAGTATTTT. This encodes CASRRTGEDTQYF.

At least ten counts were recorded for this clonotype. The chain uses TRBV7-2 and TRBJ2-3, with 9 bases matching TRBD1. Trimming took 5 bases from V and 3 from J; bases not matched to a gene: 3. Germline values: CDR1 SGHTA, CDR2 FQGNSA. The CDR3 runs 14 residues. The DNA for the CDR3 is TGTGCCAGCAGCGTGGACAGGGGAACAGATACGCAGTATTTT. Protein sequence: CASSVDRGTDTQYF. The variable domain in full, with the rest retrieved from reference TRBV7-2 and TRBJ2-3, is GAGVSQSPSNKVTEKGKDVELRCDPISGHTALYWYRQSLGQGLEFLIYFQGNSAPDKSGLPSDRFSAERTGGSVSTLTIQRTQQEDSAVYLCASSVDRGTDTQYFGPGTRLTVL.

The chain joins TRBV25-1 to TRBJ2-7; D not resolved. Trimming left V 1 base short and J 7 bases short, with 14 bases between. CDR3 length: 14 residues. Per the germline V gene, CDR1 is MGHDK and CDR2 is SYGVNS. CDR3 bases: TGTGCCAGCAGTGAATTGATTTCATACAATGAGCAGTACTTC. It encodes CASSELISYNEQYF.

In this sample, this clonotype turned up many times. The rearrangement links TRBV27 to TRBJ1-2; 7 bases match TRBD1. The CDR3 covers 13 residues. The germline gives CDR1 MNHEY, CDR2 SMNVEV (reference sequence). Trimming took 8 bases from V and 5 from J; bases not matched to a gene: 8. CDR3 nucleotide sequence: TGTGCCAGCTCCCCAGGGGGGATATATGGCTACACCTTC. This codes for CASSPGGIYGYTF.

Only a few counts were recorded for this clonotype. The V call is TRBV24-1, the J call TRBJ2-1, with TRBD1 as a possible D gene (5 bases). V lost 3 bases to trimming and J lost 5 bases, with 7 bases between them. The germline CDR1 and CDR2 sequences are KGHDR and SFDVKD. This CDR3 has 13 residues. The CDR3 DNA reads TGTGCCACCAGTGATGACAGAGACAATGAGCAGTTCTTC. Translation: CATSDDRDNEQFF.

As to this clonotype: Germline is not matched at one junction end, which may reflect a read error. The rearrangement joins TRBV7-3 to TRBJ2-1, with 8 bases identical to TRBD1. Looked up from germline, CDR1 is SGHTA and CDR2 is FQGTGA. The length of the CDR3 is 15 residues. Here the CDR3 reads CASSRTGTLNNERFF. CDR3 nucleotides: TGTGCCAGCAGTAGGACAGGGACCCTTAACAATGAGCGGTTCTTC.

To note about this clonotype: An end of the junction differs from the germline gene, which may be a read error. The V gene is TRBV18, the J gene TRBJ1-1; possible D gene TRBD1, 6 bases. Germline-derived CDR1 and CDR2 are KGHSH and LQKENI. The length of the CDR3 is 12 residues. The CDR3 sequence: CASSPTGIDALF. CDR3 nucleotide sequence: TGTGCCAGCTCACCTACAGGGATCGACGCTCTCTTT.

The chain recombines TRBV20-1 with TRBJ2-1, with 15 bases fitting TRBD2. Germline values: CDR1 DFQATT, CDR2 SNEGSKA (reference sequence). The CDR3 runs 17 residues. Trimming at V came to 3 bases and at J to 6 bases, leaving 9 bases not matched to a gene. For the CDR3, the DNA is TGCAGTGCTAGCGGGGGACTAGCGGGAGGCCGAGTCAATGAGCAGTTCTTC. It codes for CSASGGLAGGRVNEQFF.

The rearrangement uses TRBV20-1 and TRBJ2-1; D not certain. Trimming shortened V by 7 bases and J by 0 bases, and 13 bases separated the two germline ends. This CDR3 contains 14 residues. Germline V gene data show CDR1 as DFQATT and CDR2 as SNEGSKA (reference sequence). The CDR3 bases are TGCAGTGGTAGTTATGGCAACTCCTACAATGAGCAGTTCTTC. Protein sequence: CSGSYGNSYNEQFF.

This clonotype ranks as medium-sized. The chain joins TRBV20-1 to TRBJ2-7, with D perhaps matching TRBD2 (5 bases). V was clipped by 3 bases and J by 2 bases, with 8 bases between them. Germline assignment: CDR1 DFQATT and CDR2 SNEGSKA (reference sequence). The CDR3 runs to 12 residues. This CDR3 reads CSASDGTYEQYF. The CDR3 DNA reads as TGCAGTGCTAGTGACGGGACCTACGAGCAGTACTTC.

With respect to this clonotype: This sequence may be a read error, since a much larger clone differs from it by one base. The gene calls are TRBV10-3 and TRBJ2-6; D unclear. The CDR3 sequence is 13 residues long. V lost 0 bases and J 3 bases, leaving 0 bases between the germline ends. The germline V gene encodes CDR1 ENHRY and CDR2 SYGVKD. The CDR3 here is CAISESGANVLTF. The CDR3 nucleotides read TGTGCCATCAGTGAGTCTGGGGCCAACGTCCTGACTTTC.

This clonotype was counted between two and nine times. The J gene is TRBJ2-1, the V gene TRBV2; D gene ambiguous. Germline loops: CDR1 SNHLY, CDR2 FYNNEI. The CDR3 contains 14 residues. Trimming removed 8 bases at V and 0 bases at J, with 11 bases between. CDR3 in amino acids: CASFSPSSYNEQFF. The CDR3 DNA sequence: TGTGCCAGCTTTAGCCCAAGCTCCTACAATGAGCAGTTCTTC.

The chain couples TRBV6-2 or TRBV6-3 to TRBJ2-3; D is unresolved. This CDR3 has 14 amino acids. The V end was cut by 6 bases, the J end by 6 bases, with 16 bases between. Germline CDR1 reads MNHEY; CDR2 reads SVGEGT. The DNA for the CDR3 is TGTGCCAGCAGCCAGACCTCAGGAGTTGATACGCAGTATTTT. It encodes CASSQTSGVDTQYF.

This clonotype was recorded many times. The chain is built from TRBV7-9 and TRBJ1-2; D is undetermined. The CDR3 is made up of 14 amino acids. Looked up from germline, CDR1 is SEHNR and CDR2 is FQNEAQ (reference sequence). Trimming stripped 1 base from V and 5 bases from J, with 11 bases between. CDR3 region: CASSLGVSPYGYTF. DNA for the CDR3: TGTGCCAGCAGCTTAGGGGTATCGCCTTATGGCTACACCTTC.

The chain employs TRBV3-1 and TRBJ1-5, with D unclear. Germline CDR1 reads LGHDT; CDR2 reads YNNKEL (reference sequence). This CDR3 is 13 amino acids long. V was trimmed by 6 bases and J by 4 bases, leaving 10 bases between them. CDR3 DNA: TGTGCCAGCAGTCAATACTTGAATCAGCCCCAGCATTTT. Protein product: CASSQYLNQPQHF.

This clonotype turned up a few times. The CDR3 nucleotides are TGTGCCAGTTGGACCCGGGGCCCTTGGTTCTTC. Translated: CASWTRGPWFF. The V and J genes are TRBV2 and TRBJ2-1; D possibly uses TRBD1 or TRBD2 (5 bases each). Looked up from germline, CDR1 is SNHLY and CDR2 is FYNNEI. This CDR3 has 11 residues. V was clipped by 9 bases and J by 15 bases, with 18 bases between them.

The CDR3 nucleotides read TGTGCCAGCAGTTCTGACGGGGTCTCCTACGAGCAGTACTTC. This codes for CASSSDGVSYEQYF. The chain recombines TRBV12-3 or TRBV12-4 with TRBJ2-7; possibly TRBD2 for D (5 bases). This CDR3 contains 14 residues. Trimming pared 4 bases from V and 0 bases from J, leaving 10 bases between.